The entry that follows covers one T cell receptor beta chain sequence. Antigen unknown. The data were obtained in a study of T cells in Graves' hyperthyroidism and ophthalmopathy. No ophthalmopathy progression within 18 months constituted stable Graves' hyperthyroidism. The CDR3 runs to 17 residues. Trimming stripped 7 bases from V and 0 bases from J, with 20 bases between. Germline loops: CDR1 SGDLS, CDR2 YYNGEE. Amplification of TCR beta CDR3 regions used RNA as the template. The HTBI set primed first-round TCR CDR3 RT-PCR. Each CDR3 protein is one row after TCRdb ran MiXCR on the multiplex PCR reads. The sample lists about 290,000 distinct CDR3 sequences, around 15% occurring once. Whole-study findings and limits: By a 13 V-J model, ophthalmopathy was set apart from stable hyperthyroidism.

Sequences were obtained from blood. This receptor was taken from a woman between 40 and 55 years old with Graves' hyperthyroidism. The rearrangement uses TRBV9 and TRBJ1-3; tentative D call: TRBD1 (6 bases). The chain's CDR3 is CASRPGAATFSGNTIYF. CDR3 nucleotide sequence: TGTGCCAGCCGTCCAGGGGCTGCCACTTTCTCTGGAAACACCATATATTTT. Based on the CDR3 plus reference TRBV9 and TRBJ1-3, the full variable domain is DSGVTQTPKHLITATGQRVTLRCSPRSGDLSVYWYQQSLDQGLQFLIQYYNGEERAKGNILERFSAQQFPDLHSELNLSSLELGDSALYFCASRPGAATFSGNTIYFGEGSWLTVV.